This is a list of T cell receptor beta chains from one sample in a study of T cells in narcolepsy. Produced via immunoSEQ multiplex PCR; TCRdb's table is partial and in-frame only. The table includes about 33,000 clones, 85% to 90% detected once. Sequencing was carried out using CD45RA- memory CD4+ T cells from PBMCs. The receptors here all came from a human donor with narcolepsy. CDR3s include the opening cysteine and the closing phenylalanine or tryptophan. Each record gives: D gene, V gene, clone size, J gene, CDR3 DNA, CDR3 protein. A D gene is named only where the DNA matches it firmly. Only some rows state a clone size, as once, few, many or a class for expanded clones.

TRBD2,TRBV7-6,-,TRBJ2-1,TGTGCCAGCAAGAAACTAGCGGGGAACAATGAGCAGTTCTTC,CASKKLAGNNEQFF
-,TRBV30,once,TRBJ1-2,TGTGCCTGGGGGTCTCCCATCTATGGCTACACCTTC,CAWGSPIYGYTF
TRBD1,TRBV19,once,TRBJ1-1,TGTGCCAGTAGTATAGATTTAGGGGACAGGGGGTTCGGCACTGAAGCTTTCTTT,CASSIDLGDRGFGTEAFF
TRBD1,TRBV5-4,-,TRBJ1-2,TGTGCCAGCAGCTTAAGGACAGGGGGCCGGTCGGGTGGCTACACCTTC,CASSLRTGGRSGGYTF
TRBD2,TRBV6-1,-,TRBJ2-4,TGTGCCAGCAGGGGGGGAGGGGTCCAAAACATTCAGTACTTC,CASRGGGVQNIQYF
-,TRBV2,once,TRBJ2-4,TGTGCCAGCAGGACAGGGACTGGGAACATTCAGTACTTC,CASRTGTGNIQYF
-,TRBV10-3,-,TRBJ2-3,TGTGCCATCAGTAAAAAGAGTTCTCCTAACACAGATACGCAGTATTTT,CAISKKSSPNTDTQYF
TRBD2,TRBV7-2,once,TRBJ2-6,TGTGCCAGCAGCTTAGGGTTGCGGGGGGCTGGGGCCAACGTCCTGACTTTC,CASSLGLRGAGANVLTF
-,TRBV5-5,-,TRBJ1-1,TGTGCCAGCAGCTTGGAAGTCGCTGAAGCTTTCTTT,CASSLEVAEAFF
-,TRBV29-1,-,TRBJ2-2,TGCAGCGTTGGGGTTCCCGGGGAGCTGTTTTTT,CSVGVPGELFF
-,TRBV6-6,-,TRBJ2-3,TGTGCCAGCAGTTATGGGCCAAGAGGGGGGGTAGATACGCAGTATTTT,CASSYGPRGGVDTQYF
TRBD1,TRBV5-8,-,TRBJ2-7,TGTGCCAGCAGCTTGGGACAGGGGCTATACGAGCAGTACTTC,CASSLGQGLYEQYF
-,TRBV28,-,TRBJ1-2,TGTGCCAGCAGCCAGGACCGTGTATATGGCTACACCTTC,CASSQDRVYGYTF
-,TRBV6-5,-,TRBJ1-1,TGTGCCAGCAGCCCCATTGGGGAGAGGGACACTGAAGCTTTCTTT,CASSPIGERDTEAFF
-,TRBV2,-,TRBJ1-5,TGTGCCAGCAGCGGACGGGTTAGCAATCAGCCCCAGCATTTT,CASSGRVSNQPQHF
-,TRBV10-2,once,TRBJ2-2,TGCGCCAGCACCGACGGGGTGGGGGAGCTGTTTTTT,CASTDGVGELFF
-,TRBV7-2,once,TRBJ2-7,TGTGCCAGCAGCTTAGTCGGAATGGGCTATCGGTCCTACGAGCAGTACTTC,CASSLVGMGYRSYEQYF
-,TRBV5-6,-,TRBJ2-5,TGTGCCAGCAGCAAAAGGGCGGAAGAGACCCAGTACTTC,CASSKRAEETQYF
-,TRBV30,once,TRBJ1-6,TGTGCCTGGACTGCCGCCTATAATTCACCCCTCCACTTT,CAWTAAYNSPLHF
-,TRBV9,-,TRBJ2-3,TGTGCCAGCAGCTTGTCGGGGGGCCACACAGATACGCAGTATTTT,CASSLSGGHTDTQYF
-,TRBV5-6,-,TRBJ1-3,TGTGCCAGCAGCTTGGCAGGGCCGGCTGGAAACACCATATATTTT,CASSLAGPAGNTIYF
-,TRBV10-1,-,TRBJ2-1,TGCGCCAGCAGTGAGCCCGGACAGAACAATGAGCAGTTCTTC,CASSEPGQNNEQFF
TRBD1,TRBV5-1,-,TRBJ2-4,TGCGCCAGCAGGGGACAGGGGGCGAACATTCAGTACTTC,CASRGQGANIQYF
TRBD1,TRBV29-1,-,TRBJ1-5,TGCAGCGTGACGACAGGGGAGTTAAGTCAGCCCCAGCATTTT,CSVTTGELSQPQHF
-,TRBV5-1,-,TRBJ1-6,TGCGCCAGCAGCTTGGAATCCGGGCTGAATTCACCCCTCCACTTT,CASSLESGLNSPLHF
TRBD2,TRBV29-1,once,TRBJ2-1,TGCAGCGCTGGCATCCTATTGTCCACGGGGGGGCTATCCCGTTCGGGGCAGTTCTTC,CSAGILLSTGGLSRSGQFF
-,TRBV5-1,-,TRBJ2-1,TGCGCCAGCAATTCCCAGGCAGCCAGCTCCTACAATGAGCAGTTCTTC,CASNSQAASSYNEQFF
TRBD2,TRBV4-2,few,TRBJ2-7,TGTGCCAGCCGGACGACGGGGGGGCCGGGGGAGCAGTACTTC,CASRTTGGPGEQYF
TRBD1,TRBV5-1,-,TRBJ1-1,TGCGCCAGCAGCGGGACAGGGGGCACTGAAGCTTTCTTT,CASSGTGGTEAFF
-,TRBV5-1,-,TRBJ1-2,TGCGCCAGCAGCTTGTTTCGGCGGGCGCGGGGCGATTCAGCTGGCTACACCTTC,CASSLFRRARGDSAGYTF
-,TRBV21-1,-,TRBJ2-1,TGTGCCAGCAGCAAAGAGAAGGACAGGTACAATGAGCAGTTCTTC,CASSKEKDRYNEQFF
-,TRBV5-4,few,TRBJ1-5,TGTGCCAGCAGCCTAGGGGGGGCAGGGAGCAATCAGCCCCAGCATTTT,CASSLGGAGSNQPQHF
TRBD1,TRBV4-3,-,TRBJ2-7,TGCGCCAGCAGCCAGGGTCCGGGACAGGGATCCCACGAGCAGTACTTC,CASSQGPGQGSHEQYF
TRBD2,TRBV19,-,TRBJ2-1,TGTGCCAGTAGGCGAGCGGGGGCTACCTACAATGAGCAGTTCTTC,CASRRAGATYNEQFF
-,TRBV18,-,TRBJ2-3,TGTGCCAGCTCGGCTAGCCTCCGCACAGATACGCAGTATTTT,CASSASLRTDTQYF
-,TRBV4-3,-,TRBJ1-2,TGCGCCAGCAGCCAAGCTTGGGCAGGGTTCGGCTACACCTTC,CASSQAWAGFGYTF
TRBD2,TRBV6-6,-,TRBJ2-7,TGTGCCAGCACCAAACGGGAGGGGAGGGCCCACGAGCAGTACTTC,CASTKREGRAHEQYF
-,TRBV7-8,-,TRBJ2-2,TGTGCCAGCAGCTTGGGGATGAACACCGGGGAGCTGTTTTTT,CASSLGMNTGELFF
TRBD1,TRBV6-1,-,TRBJ1-3,TGTGCCAGCAGAGACAGGGGCCTCTCTGGAAACACCATATATTTT,CASRDRGLSGNTIYF
TRBD1,TRBV19,-,TRBJ1-4,TGTGCCAGTAGTGACCAGACAGGGAAAAAACTGTTTTTT,CASSDQTGKKLFF
-,TRBV5-6,-,TRBJ2-5,TGTGCCAGCAGCACCGAGGGGGGGCGCCGGGAGACCCAGTACTTC,CASSTEGGRRETQYF
TRBD2,TRBV5-1,-,TRBJ2-1,TGCGCCAGCAGCTACGCGGGAGCCCCTTACAATGAGCAGTTCTTC,CASSYAGAPYNEQFF
TRBD1,TRBV7-3,-,TRBJ2-1,TGTGCCAGCAGCCGGACGGGACAGTCCTACAATGAGCAGTTCTTC,CASSRTGQSYNEQFF
TRBD1,TRBV7-9,-,TRBJ2-7,TGTGCCAGCAGCTTCAGGACAGGGAAGGGCTCCTACGAGCAGTACTTC,CASSFRTGKGSYEQYF
TRBD1,TRBV27,-,TRBJ1-2,TGTGCCAGCAGTTTGACCGGGACAGGGGAAAGCTACACCTTC,CASSLTGTGESYTF
-,TRBV6-6,-,TRBJ1-1,TGTGCCAGCAGATCAGAGGGGCATGTAGTGACTGAAGCTTTCTTT,CASRSEGHVVTEAFF
TRBD1,TRBV28,-,TRBJ2-2,TGTGCCAGCAGTTTCCCCCGGGACAGGGCCACCGGGGAGCTGTTTTTT,CASSFPRDRATGELFF
TRBD1,TRBV2,-,TRBJ1-2,TGTGCCAGCAGTGTGCAGGGGGCGGGCTACACCTTC,CASSVQGAGYTF
-,TRBV19,once,TRBJ1-5,TGTGCCAGTAGTATCCGATCGGGCAGGCGGGTGACTCAGCCCCAGCATTTT,CASSIRSGRRVTQPQHF
TRBD2,TRBV5-6,-,TRBJ2-1,TGTGCCAGCAGCTTGGCCGCCCGAGCGGGGCCGTACAATGAGCAGTTCTTC,CASSLAARAGPYNEQFF
TRBD1,TRBV19,-,TRBJ1-2,TGTGCCAGTAGTACCTCCGGGACAGGGGGTTCGGGTGGCTACACCTTC,CASSTSGTGGSGGYTF
TRBD1,TRBV5-1,-,TRBJ1-2,TGCGCCAGCAGCGCGCAAGGACAGGCCGGCTATGGCTACACCTTC,CASSAQGQAGYGYTF